This TCR beta chain was recovered during a study of CD8+CD57+ T cells in acquired aplastic anemia. For CDR3 and TCR beta VDJ profiling, genomic DNA was the template used. TCRdb itself ran the reads through MiXCR, one entry per CDR3 protein. The data show 150,000 to 200,000 distinct CDR3 sequences, more than 45% seen once. V was shortened by 6 bases and J by 1 base, with 16 bases between the two germline ends. CDR1 and CDR2 (germline): SGHVS, FQNEAQ. This CDR3 comprises 15 residues. The sequenced patients had an expansion of CD8+CD57+ cells seen by flow cytometry. The sequenced sample was sorted CD4+, CD8+, or CD8+CD57+ T cells (not recorded which) from PBMCs. The TCR was taken from a human donor with aplastic anemia. The chain recombines TRBV7-8 with TRBJ2-7; D is perhaps TRBD2 (6 bases). CDR3 sequence reads: CASRVDYPSSYEQYF. The CDR3 nucleotides read TGTGCCAGCAGAGTGGACTATCCGTCATCCTACGAGCAGTACTTC.